The entry that follows covers one TCR beta chain sequence. Its target is unknown. This specimen comes from a study of OX40 agonist ivuxolimab in advanced cancers. Whole-study findings and limits: The study observed clonal expansion of CD4+ and CD8+ blood T cells by week 6 at 0.1 to 3.0 mg/kg. Among expanded peripheral T cells, antigen specificity went undetermined. On average, a greater number of expanded clones characterised CD8+ T cells relative to CD4+.

The assay was immunoSEQ multiplex PCR, and TCRdb's table has in-frame clones only and misses some. The sample has some 50,000 clones; about 86% are singletons. It was autoimmune disease history or systemic immunosuppression that excluded patients. CDR1 is MDHEN and CDR2 is SYDVKM in the germline V gene. V lost 6 bases and J lost 1; bases outside the gene matches: 5. This CDR3 is built from 15 residues. The clonotype comes from an adult with an advanced solid tumor such as melanoma, head and neck, liver or kidney cancer. The sequencing here drew on CD4+ or CD8+ T cells sorted from blood, taken in a trial of the OX40 agonist ivuxolimab. The V and J genes are TRBV28 and TRBJ2-7, with 11 bases lining up with TRBD2. The CDR3 bases are TGTGCCAGCAGCACCGGGACTAGCGGTTCCTACGAGCAGTACTTC. It translates to CASSTGTSGSYEQYF.